The present entry profiles one TCR beta chain with its context. Per the original methods: Using reference gene primer amplification, nucleated cell counts were estimated. Method: immunoSEQ multiplex PCR; TCRdb's copy keeps in-frame clones and lacks some. For V, J and clone size, that table is used; D and trimming come from the DNA. This table has about 210,000 clones, approximately 81% appearing once. This CDR3 spans 16 amino acids. Unmatched junction bases numbered 9, after V lost 9 bases and J lost 3 bases. Germline V gene data show CDR1 as MDHEN and CDR2 as SYDVKM. The data derive from a study of blood T cell repertoires in COVID-19. Study information: Some COVID-19 samples were acute and others convalescent; all came from the United States, Italy and Spain. T cells, B-cell-depleted T cells, or PBMCs supplied cDNA or gDNA.

The material sequenced was peripheral blood. The chain uses TRBV28 and TRBJ2-7; 15 bases match TRBD2. This TCR was recovered from a woman aged 80 or over with acute or convalescent COVID-19. Here the CDR3 reads CASRAPGLAGGYEQYF. CDR3 nucleotide sequence: TGTGCCAGTAGGGCACCGGGACTAGCGGGGGGCTACGAGCAGTACTTC.